This paragraph reports one T cell receptor beta chain. This same CDR3 is encoded by further DNA sequences in the sample. The sample is drawn from a study of PD-1 and CTLA-4 blockade in melanoma. Germline lookup yields CDR1 SGHTA and CDR2 FQGNSA. V lost 5 bases and J lost 5; bases outside the gene matches: 9. The CDR3 is 15 amino acids. TCRdb keeps only in-frame clones here, not all; method: immunoSEQ multiplex PCR. The sample comprises about 16,000 clones, about two thirds of which are singletons, and 13% to 15% rests with the top ten. V gene TRBV7-2 combines with J gene TRBJ2-3; 8 bases fit TRBD1. The source was CD8+ T cells from peripheral blood, collected from a patient given anti-PD-1 treatment. The clonotype originates from a human donor with melanoma. In nucleotides, the CDR3 is TGTGCCAGCAGCCTTACAGGGGGGCGAGGAGATACGCAGTATTTT. Its translation: CASSLTGGRGDTQYF.